The clone carrying this TCR beta chain came up many times. Its antigen is undetermined. CDR1 and CDR2 from the germline V gene are LNHDA and SQIVND (reference sequence). This CDR3 is built from 16 residues. V lost 1 base, J lost 6 bases, and 11 bases stayed unmatched. Brentuximab vedotin exposure varied among the patients, all of whom had relapsed after autologous stem cell transplantation. The sample originates from a study of PD-1 blockade in classical Hodgkin lymphoma. General observations from the study: No one has yet defined what causes the repertoire differences, which may be disease activity or prior therapy.

Sequencing used immunoSEQ multiplex PCR; TCRdb keeps in-frame clones, though not all of them. The sample has roughly 90,000 clones; more than 80% are singletons. This rearrangement joins TRBV19 to TRBJ2-7, with 8 bases fitting TRBD1. Sequencing used peripheral blood mononuclear cells (PBMCs), obtained before the second cycle of nivolumab. This TCR was sampled from a human donor with classical Hodgkin lymphoma. DNA of the CDR3: TGTGCCAGTAGTATAGGCCTCGGGGCCCAGGGGGCCGAGCAGTACTTC. This translates into CASSIGLGAQGAEQYF.